This TCR beta chain was recorded in a study of T cell responses to AZD1222 COVID-19 vaccine. Study overall: Second-dose schedules of about 4 or about 12 weeks were combined. Overall study findings and caveats: Spike as a whole was targeted by vaccine-associated CD4 TCRs, dominant at 160-218 and 743-854. Females outnumbered males among donors, who were mostly white British; clonal diversity was possibly underestimated. Repertoires in all cases were sampled only once the peak T cell response had passed.

Trimming stripped 0 bases from V and 4 bases from J, with 7 bases between. CDR3 length: 13 residues. CDR1 SGHRS and CDR2 YFSETQ come from the germline V gene. In regard to this clone: Its target is not known.

Using immunoSEQ multiplex PCR, the repertoire was profiled, and TCRdb retains in-frame clones only, with some absent. The data contain 100,000 to 140,000 clones, roughly nine tenths of them seen just once; the ten biggest clones take up 6% to 7%. This receptor was obtained from an adult in good health. The source was peripheral blood, collected on day 0 of AZD1222 vaccination. The chain employs TRBV5-1 and TRBJ1-2; D uncertain. CDR3 protein: CASSLEPLYGYTF. The CDR3 coding sequence is TGCGCCAGCAGCTTGGAACCGCTCTATGGCTACACCTTC.